This TCR beta chain was observed in a study of cytomegalovirus exposure and HLA in healthy donors. Study as a whole: In an earlier analysis, 95 million to 140 million unique TCR beta sequences were found from about 180 million T cells. Among the approximately 370 donors who were genotyped, about 79% fell in the genetic ancestry cluster that is associated with self-reported Caucasian donors.

With regard to this clone: Its antigen remains unknown.

Points from the study as a whole: Reportedly, TCR beta sequences accurately predicted HLA-A and HLA-B alleles in most subjects. Follow-up analysis seemed to connect common viral pathogens with several of the most significant clusters identified.

With 60 Vbeta and 13 Jbeta primers, the PCR was carried out. Some clones are missing from TCRdb's copy, which holds only in-frame ones; the method was immunoSEQ multiplex PCR. The sample lists roughly 140,000 clones; 79% were seen once. Germline CDR1 and CDR2: LNHDA and SQIVND (reference sequence). The CDR3 extends over 17 amino acids. With 3 bases clipped from V and 4 bases from J, the junction kept 10 bases outside the gene matches. The receptor's source is a woman in her forties in good health and CMV-seropositive. This chain joins TRBV19 and TRBJ1-5; TRBD1 agrees at 9 bases. The sequenced sample consisted of PBMCs. In DNA form, the CDR3 reads TGTGCCAGTAGTATTGGTACAGGGGGCTTGACGAATCAGCCCCAGCATTTT. It translates to CASSIGTGGLTNQPQHF.